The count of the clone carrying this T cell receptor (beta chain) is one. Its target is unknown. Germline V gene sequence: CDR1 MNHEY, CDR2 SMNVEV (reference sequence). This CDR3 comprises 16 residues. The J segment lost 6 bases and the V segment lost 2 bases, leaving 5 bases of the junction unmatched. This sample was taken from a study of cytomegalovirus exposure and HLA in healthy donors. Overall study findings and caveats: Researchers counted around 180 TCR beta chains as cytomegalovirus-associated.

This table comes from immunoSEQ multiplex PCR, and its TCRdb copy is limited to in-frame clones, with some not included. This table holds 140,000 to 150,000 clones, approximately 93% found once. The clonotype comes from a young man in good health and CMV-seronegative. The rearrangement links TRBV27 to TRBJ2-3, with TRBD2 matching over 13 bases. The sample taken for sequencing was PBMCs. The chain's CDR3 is CASSLTGLAGADTQYF. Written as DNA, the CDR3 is TGTGCCAGCAGTTTAACTGGACTAGCGGGAGCCGATACGCAGTATTTT.